These 30 T cell receptor beta chains share one sample of origin, sequenced in a study of blood T cell repertoires in COVID-19. Profiled with immunoSEQ multiplex PCR; TCRdb holds only in-frame clones, not every one. The sample holds 130,000 to 150,000 clones, 80% seen once. The sequencing sample was made of peripheral blood. The receptor source for this set is a woman aged 50 to 60 with acute or convalescent COVID-19.

The V gene is TRBV3-1 (or the pseudogene TRBV3-2), the J gene TRBJ1-1; 7 nucleotides agree with TRBD1. CDR3 length equals 14 residues. Germline CDR1 LGHDT, CDR2 YNNKEL (reference sequence). Germline trimming cut 3 bases from V and 0 bases from J; bases unmatched to any gene: 1. The CDR3 region has the DNA TGTGCCAGCAGCCAGGGACAGATGAACACTGAAGCTTTCTTT. It yields the protein CASSQGQMNTEAFF.

This chain joins TRBV6-5 and TRBJ2-1, with 11 bases lining up with TRBD1. This CDR3 contains 14 residues. V shed 6 bases, J shed 9 bases, and the junction held 7 bases outside the gene matches. The germline V gene has CDR1 MNHEY and CDR2 SVGAGI. The CDR3 spells CASRSDRGHREQFF. The DNA of the CDR3 is TGTGCCAGCAGATCGGACAGGGGGCATCGTGAGCAGTTCTTC.

The genes are TRBV7-6 and TRBJ2-3, with 8 nucleotides matching TRBD2. The CDR3 runs 18 residues. The V segment lost 6 bases and the J segment 2 bases; nucleotides outside the gene matches: 16. Germline V lookup: CDR1 SGHVS, CDR2 FNYEAQ. CDR3 DNA: TGTGCCAGCAGACGCACCACCTTAGAAGCGGGGGACACAGATACGCAGTATTTT. It encodes CASRRTTLEAGDTDTQYF.

The V call is TRBV6-5, the J call TRBJ2-7; D unresolved. The germline V gene encodes CDR1 MNHEY and CDR2 SVGAGI. The ends were cut back, 0 bases at V and 3 bases at J, with 9 bases in the middle. CDR3 length: 14 amino acids. The CDR3, as DNA: TGTGCCAGCAGTTACTCTTACGAGAACTACGAGCAGTACTTC. As protein: CASSYSYENYEQYF.

The rearrangement links TRBV3-1 (or the pseudogene TRBV3-2) to TRBJ2-7; 9 positions match TRBD1. The CDR3 length is 14 residues. CDR1 is LGHDT and CDR2 is YNNKEL in the germline V gene (reference sequence). With 4 bases clipped from V and 6 bases from J, the junction kept 7 bases outside the gene matches. CDR3 region: CASSPGTGKFEQYF. The CDR3 DNA sequence: TGTGCCAGCAGCCCCGGGACAGGGAAATTCGAGCAGTACTTC.

The chain combines TRBV9 with TRBJ2-4; 8 bases are a match to TRBD2. Germline CDR1 SGDLS, CDR2 YYNGEE. CDR3 length equals 16 residues. V shed 0 bases, J shed 8 bases, and the junction held 10 bases outside the gene matches. The CDR3 DNA reads TGTGCCAGCAGCGTAGTTGGCGGGGGGCCTGGGGACATTCAGTACTTC. Amino acid sequence: CASSVVGGGPGDIQYF.

The chain joins TRBV9 to TRBJ2-7; 7 nucleotides agree with TRBD1. The CDR3 has 14 amino acids. Trimming cost V 0 bases and J 3 bases; bases outside gene matches: 3. The V gene's germline CDR1 is SGDLS and CDR2 YYNGEE. CDR3 sequence: CASSVGQGNYEQYF. The DNA for the CDR3 is TGTGCCAGCAGCGTAGGACAGGGCAACTACGAGCAGTACTTC.

This clone was recorded only once. Other DNA sequences in this specimen translate into the identical CDR3. This chain links TRBV6-5 with TRBJ2-1; D remains ambiguous. The ends were cut back, 6 bases at V and 9 bases at J, with 12 bases in the middle. The CDR3 covers 12 residues. Germline V CDR1 and CDR2: MNHEY, SVGAGI. The CDR3 sequence: CASSLSGREQFF. As DNA, the CDR3 is TGTGCCAGCAGCCTATCAGGCCGTGAGCAGTTCTTC.

V is TRBV4-3 and J is TRBJ2-7; D perhaps matches TRBD1 (6 bases). Germline V gives CDR1 LGHNA, CDR2 YSLEER. The CDR3 runs to 15 residues. V lost 1 base and J lost 3, with 13 bases in between. The CDR3 nucleotides read TGCGCCAGCAGCCAAGGCAGGCAGGGGATCTACGAGCAGTACTTC. It yields the protein CASSQGRQGIYEQYF.

The chain links TRBV5-1 to TRBJ1-2; no clear D. Trimming shortened V by 4 bases and J by 2 bases, and 12 bases separated the two germline ends. This CDR3 comprises 14 residues. Germline V gene sequence: CDR1 SGHRS, CDR2 YFSETQ. This chain's CDR3 is CASSQQTPNYGYTF. CDR3 sequence (DNA): TGCGCCAGCAGCCAACAGACACCAAACTATGGCTACACCTTC.

Here the CDR3 DNA reads TGTGCCAGCTCACCACCCAATCCACTCACCGGGGAGCTGTTTTTT. Translating gives CASSPPNPLTGELFF. The J gene is TRBJ2-2, the V gene TRBV18; unclear D gene. The V and J ends lost 0 bases and 4 bases respectively, with 9 bases between them. Germline V gene sequence: CDR1 KGHSH, CDR2 LQKENI. The CDR3 covers 15 residues.

The chain has TRBV12-3 or TRBV12-4 and TRBJ1-2; possible D gene TRBD1, 6 bases. The germline V and J ends were trimmed by 5 bases and 2 bases, with 9 bases remaining between them. The CDR3 runs 13 residues. DNA for the CDR3: TGTGCCAGCAGTCGGACAGAGAACTATGGCTACACCTTC. It codes for CASSRTENYGYTF.

The chain recombines TRBV12-3 or TRBV12-4 with TRBJ2-1, with D perhaps matching TRBD2 (5 bases). V shed 7 bases and J shed 6 bases, with 13 bases lying between them. CDR3 length: 13 amino acids. CDR3 bases: TGTGCCAGCAAAACGAGTGGAGGCAATGAGCAGTTCTTC. This translates into CASKTSGGNEQFF.

The chain joins TRBV7-9 to TRBJ1-1, with TRBD1 matching 7 bases. Germline V CDR1 and CDR2: SEHNR, FQNEAQ (reference sequence). Trimming took 4 bases from V and 1 from J; bases not matched to a gene: 3. The CDR3 extends over 14 amino acids. The CDR3 sequence is CASSSSGGNTEAFF. In nucleotides, the CDR3 is TGTGCCAGCAGCTCCTCAGGGGGGAACACTGAAGCTTTCTTT.

V gene TRBV19 combines with J gene TRBJ2-2, with D possibly being TRBD1 (5 bases). Trimming removed 5 bases at V and 5 bases at J, with 6 bases between. The CDR3 is 12 amino acids. CDR1 and CDR2 from the germline V gene are LNHDA and SQIVND (reference sequence). CDR3 in DNA: TGTGCCAGTAGTCCAGGGACCGGGGAGCTGTTTTTT. This sequence encodes CASSPGTGELFF.

V and J are TRBV7-9 and TRBJ2-1; 8 bases are shared with TRBD1. The J segment lost 0 bases and the V segment lost 5 bases, leaving 3 bases of the junction unmatched. Germline V gene lookup returns CDR1 SEHNR and CDR2 FQNEAQ (reference sequence). This CDR3 is 15 amino acids long. CDR3 sequence: CASSHRGVSYNEQFF. CDR3 DNA sequence: TGTGCCAGCAGCCACAGGGGGGTCTCCTACAATGAGCAGTTCTTC. The full variable domain, with the rest looked up from reference TRBV7-9 and TRBJ2-1, is DTGVSQNPRHKITKRGQNVTFRCDPISEHNRLYWYRQTLGQGPEFLTYFQNEAQLEKSRLLSDRFSAERPKGSFSTLEIQRTEQGDSAMYLCASSHRGVSYNEQFFGPGTRLTVL.

The J gene is TRBJ2-1, the V gene TRBV13, with D maybe TRBD2 (6 bases). In germline, CDR1 is PRHDT, CDR2 FYEKMQ (reference sequence). The V and J ends lost 0 bases and 6 bases respectively, with 9 bases between them. The CDR3 is 14 residues long. In DNA form, the CDR3 reads TGTGCCAGCAGCTTAGGGTGGGGACTCAATGAGCAGTTCTTC. This translates into CASSLGWGLNEQFF.

The rearrangement uses TRBV3-1 (or the pseudogene TRBV3-2) and TRBJ1-4; 7 bases line up with TRBD1. With 4 bases clipped from V and 6 bases from J, the junction kept 5 bases outside the gene matches. The length of the CDR3 is 14 residues. The germline CDR1 and CDR2 sequences are LGHDT and YNNKEL (reference sequence). The CDR3 sequence is CASSPRQGHEKLFF. In nucleotides, the CDR3 is TGTGCCAGCAGCCCTAGACAGGGCCATGAAAAACTGTTTTTT.

The CDR3 coding sequence is TGTGCCAGCAAAAGACAGGGTACGGCTGAAGCTTTCTTT. Its protein is CASKRQGTAEAFF. V usage is TRBV7-9 and J usage is TRBJ1-1; 7 positions agree with TRBD1. V shed 7 bases and J 6 bases; nucleotides not matched to a gene: 8. The CDR3 runs to 13 residues. Looked up from germline, CDR1 is SEHNR and CDR2 is FQNEAQ (reference sequence).

This clone was observed a single time. The chain uses TRBV27 and TRBJ1-2, with D possibly being TRBD1 (5 bases). Germline V gene data show CDR1 as MNHEY and CDR2 as SMNVEV (reference sequence). This CDR3 has 14 amino acids. Trimming cost V 4 bases and J 0 bases, with 9 bases left between them. CDR3 in amino acids: CASSSPGTNYGYTF. DNA for the CDR3: TGTGCCAGCAGTTCTCCAGGGACTAACTATGGCTACACCTTC.

This chain uses TRBV28 with TRBJ1-1; a weak D match, TRBD1 (5 bases). The CDR3 totals 13 residues. V gave up 7 bases and J gave up 0 bases, with 9 bases separating them. Looked up from germline, CDR1 is MDHEN and CDR2 is SYDVKM. The CDR3 reads CASNQGMNTEAFF. For the CDR3, the DNA is TGTGCCAGCAATCAGGGAATGAACACTGAAGCTTTCTTT. Based on the CDR3 plus reference TRBV28 and TRBJ1-1, the full variable domain is DVKVTQSSRYLVKRTGEKVFLECVQDMDHENMFWYRQDPGLGLRLIYFSYDVKMKEKGDIPEGYSVSREKKERFSLILESASTNQTSMYLCASNQGMNTEAFFGQGTRLTVV.

This chain links TRBV7-2 with TRBJ2-2; 9 bases are shared with TRBD2. There are 16 residues in the CDR3. Germline values: CDR1 SGHTA, CDR2 FQGNSA. With 5 bases clipped from V and 0 bases from J, the junction kept 4 bases outside the gene matches. The CDR3 loop is CASSLLAGTNTGELFF. The CDR3 DNA is TGTGCCAGCAGCCTCCTAGCGGGGACGAACACCGGGGAGCTGTTTTTT.

V is TRBV5-1 and J is TRBJ2-1, with D possibly being TRBD1 (5 bases). Germline CDR1 SGHRS, CDR2 YFSETQ. CDR3 length: 13 residues. V was clipped by 0 bases and J by 8 bases, with 9 bases between them. CDR3 loop: CASSLEQADEQFF. The CDR3 region has the DNA TGCGCCAGCAGCTTGGAACAGGCGGATGAGCAGTTCTTC.

The chain recombines TRBV2 with TRBJ1-6; TRBD1 matches at 9 bases. The junction had 6 bases not matched to a gene; V was cut back by 8 bases and J by 4 bases. CDR1 SNHLY and CDR2 FYNNEI come from the germline V gene. The CDR3 has 15 amino acids. CDR3 region: CASGPGTGYNSPLHF. The DNA of the CDR3 is TGTGCCAGCGGGCCCGGGACAGGGTATAATTCACCCCTCCACTTT.

V usage is TRBV19 and J usage is TRBJ2-1; D is perhaps TRBD2 (6 bases). The germline CDR1 and CDR2 sequences are LNHDA and SQIVND (reference sequence). The CDR3 sequence is 14 residues long. V was shortened by 6 bases and J by 5 bases, with 14 bases between the two germline ends. CDR3 amino acids: CASSRPSGDNEQFF. CDR3 nucleotide sequence: TGTGCCAGTAGCCGACCATCGGGGGACAATGAGCAGTTCTTC.

The rearrangement uses TRBV4-2 and TRBJ2-3; 11 positions agree with TRBD1. Per the germline V gene, CDR1 is LGHNA and CDR2 is YNFKEQ. J lost 4 bases, V lost 1 base, and 1 base had no gene match. This CDR3 has 15 amino acids. CDR3 protein: CASSQGTGGADTQYF. The CDR3 nucleotides are TGTGCCAGCAGCCAAGGGACAGGGGGCGCAGATACGCAGTATTTT.

The V gene is TRBV7-2, the J gene TRBJ1-5; D perhaps matches TRBD1 (6 bases). Germline V CDR1 and CDR2: SGHTA, FQGNSA. CDR3 size: 13 residues. V lost 2 bases, J lost 6 bases, and 8 bases lay in between. The CDR3 here is CASSLQGTQPQHF. The DNA for the CDR3 is TGTGCCAGCAGCTTACAGGGGACTCAGCCCCAGCATTTT.

The V call is TRBV11-2, the J call TRBJ1-6; TRBD1 might be the D (5 bases). V was cut by 3 bases and J by 3 bases, with 15 bases left in between. CDR1 and CDR2 (germline): SGHAT, FQNNGV. The CDR3 consists of 17 residues. The CDR3 DNA follows: TGTGCCAGCAGCTTCATTAGCGGGGGGAACTATAATTCACCCCTCCACTTT. Translation: CASSFISGGNYNSPLHF.

The chain employs TRBV18 and TRBJ1-4; 11 bases line up with TRBD1. Germline CDR1 is KGHSH and CDR2 is LQKENI. V shed 4 bases, J shed 6 bases, and the junction held 1 base outside the gene matches. This CDR3 spans 14 amino acids. The CDR3 is CASSRGQGDEKLFF. For the CDR3, the DNA is TGTGCCAGCTCACGGGGACAGGGGGATGAAAAACTGTTTTTT.

J is TRBJ1-3 and V is TRBV6-5, with D maybe TRBD1 (6 bases). The germline V gene encodes CDR1 MNHEY and CDR2 SVGAGI. The CDR3 has 16 residues. V was pared by 2 bases and J by 0 bases, with 11 bases between. The CDR3 DNA sequence: TGTGCCAGCAGTTACGAGGGGGGGGGCTCTGGAAACACCATATATTTT. This translates into CASSYEGGGSGNTIYF.